The 23 T cell receptor beta chains below come from one sample, sequenced in a study of blood T cells in healthy people across ages. A second PCR, run for about 6 to 11 cycles, used a sample-barcoded 5' primer plus a J-beta primer mix. MiXCR, run by TCRdb on the 5' RACE reads, gives a single entry per CDR3 protein. The table lists around 1.5 million distinct CDR3 sequences, about 35% of them singletons. Sequencing was carried out using blood. Source of these receptors: a woman aged 30 to 39 in good health.

This chain links TRBV28 with TRBJ1-2; TRBD1 might be the D (6 bases). This CDR3 has 16 residues. The germline gives CDR1 MDHEN, CDR2 SYDVKM. V was clipped by 6 bases and J by 2 bases, with 19 bases between them. CDR3 DNA: TGTGCCAGCAGCCCCCCGACACAGGGATGGAACTATGGCTACACCTTC. Encoded protein: CASSPPTQGWNYGYTF.

Here the CDR3 reads CASSHLRVPGDTEAFF. In nucleotides, the CDR3 is TGCGCCAGCAGCCACCTCAGGGTCCCCGGGGACACTGAAGCTTTCTTT. The chain is built from TRBV4-1 and TRBJ1-1, with D possibly being TRBD1 (5 bases). CDR1 MGHRA and CDR2 YSYEKL come from the germline V gene. With 3 bases removed from V and 3 bases from J, the gap between germline ends came to 17 bases. CDR3 length equals 16 residues.

This chain uses TRBV27 with TRBJ1-5; TRBD1 matches at 10 bases. Germline V gene lookup returns CDR1 MNHEY and CDR2 SMNVEV (reference sequence). The CDR3 is 15 residues long. Trimming at V came to 6 bases and at J to 2 bases, leaving 4 bases not matched to a gene. The CDR3 spells CASRTGTGGNQPQHF. CDR3 coding DNA: TGTGCCAGCAGGACCGGGACAGGGGGCAATCAGCCCCAGCATTTT.

In nucleotides, the CDR3 is TGTGCCAGCATTTTCACCCGTTACTACGAGCAGTACTTC. Translated, it gives CASIFTRYYEQYF. This rearrangement joins TRBV12-3 or TRBV12-4 to TRBJ2-7; D remains unclear. Trimming pared 7 bases from V and 3 bases from J, leaving 13 bases between. There are 13 residues in the CDR3.

The rearrangement links TRBV9 to TRBJ2-3; D call uncertain. There are 14 residues in the CDR3. The V gene's germline CDR1 is SGDLS and CDR2 YYNGEE. Between the trimmed V and J ends, which lost 7 bases and 2 bases, there was a span of 14 bases. The CDR3 region has the DNA TGTGCCAGCGTGGAGAGCCGCTACACAGATACGCAGTATTTT. Protein: CASVESRYTDTQYF.

V usage is TRBV4-1 and J usage is TRBJ2-5, with D possibly being TRBD2 (6 bases). This CDR3 has 15 amino acids. With 0 bases removed from V and 10 bases from J, the gap between germline ends came to 18 bases. The germline CDR1 and CDR2 sequences are MGHRA and YSYEKL. CDR3 amino acids: CASSQDPTGALGQYF. For the CDR3, the DNA is TGCGCCAGCAGCCAAGATCCCACGGGAGCTCTAGGCCAGTACTTC.

The chain couples TRBV7-6 to TRBJ2-3; possible D gene TRBD2, 6 bases. Germline CDR1 is SGHVS and CDR2 is FNYEAQ. The length of the CDR3 is 14 residues. The CDR3 DNA sequence: TGTGCTCCTGCGGGGAAGTGCGAGGCAGATACGCAGTATTTT. Residues: CAPAGKCEADTQYF.

The CDR3 nucleotides are TGCGCCAGCAGCCAAGATTACGGACTACTGAAAAGTACGAAGCAGTACTTC. Its translation: CASSQDYGLLKSTKQYF. The chain combines TRBV4-1 with TRBJ2-7, with D maybe TRBD2 (6 bases). Germline-derived CDR1 and CDR2 are MGHRA and YSYEKL. V was trimmed by 0 bases and J by 8 bases, leaving 23 bases between them. The CDR3 runs to 17 residues.

This clonotype has a single count. The J gene is TRBJ1-1, the V gene TRBV29-1, with 7 bases aligning to TRBD1. The CDR3 runs 12 residues. Trimming cost V 0 bases and J 8 bases; bases outside gene matches: 3. The germline V gene encodes CDR1 SQVTM and CDR2 ANQGSEA. CDR3 in amino acids: CSVEEGQTEAFF. As DNA, the CDR3 is TGCAGCGTTGAAGAGGGACAGACCGAAGCTTTCTTT.

V usage is TRBV20-1 and J usage is TRBJ1-1, with D perhaps matching TRBD1 (5 bases). The CDR3 loop spans 13 amino acids. The V end was cut by 1 base, the J end by 3 bases, with 9 bases between. Germline CDR1 and CDR2: DFQATT and SNEGSKA (reference sequence). The CDR3 bases are TGCAGTGCTAGAGCAGTAGGGGACACTGAAGCTTTCTTT. Translated: CSARAVGDTEAFF.

The rearrangement uses TRBV3-1 and TRBJ2-3; 11 positions agree with TRBD2. This CDR3 spans 15 amino acids. The germline gives CDR1 LGHDT, CDR2 YNNKEL (reference sequence). Trimming removed 6 bases from V and 3 bases from J; junction bases left unmatched: 5. CDR3 in amino acids: CASRKGLAETDTQYF. CDR3 nucleotide sequence: TGTGCCAGCAGGAAGGGACTAGCGGAGACAGATACGCAGTATTTT.

The genes are TRBV28 and TRBJ1-5, with TRBD1 matching 7 bases. The trim removed 5 bases at V and 5 bases at J, leaving 9 bases unmatched. Germline CDR1 MDHEN, CDR2 SYDVKM. There are 15 residues in the CDR3. CDR3 protein: CASSTNQGGDQPQHF. The CDR3 region has the DNA TGTGCCAGCAGTACGAATCAGGGGGGAGATCAGCCCCAGCATTTT.

This clonotype has a handful of counts. The V gene is TRBV14, the J gene TRBJ1-1; D ambiguous. Germline CDR1 and CDR2: SGHDN and FVKESK. This CDR3 is built from 13 residues. V gave up 2 bases and J gave up 7 bases, with 11 bases separating them. CDR3 protein: CASSQSSWHEAFF. The CDR3 DNA reads TGTGCCAGCAGCCAATCTTCGTGGCATGAAGCTTTCTTT.

There are many counts of this clonotype. The chain has TRBV18 and TRBJ2-1, with D unclear. The V gene's germline CDR1 is KGHSH and CDR2 LQKENI. Trimming shortened V by 3 bases and J by 4 bases, and 7 bases separated the two germline ends. The CDR3 has 13 amino acids. Here the CDR3 reads CASSPSAYNEQFF. CDR3 nucleotide sequence: TGTGCCAGCTCACCGTCAGCATACAATGAGCAGTTCTTC.

In this sample, this clonotype turned up many times. Here the CDR3 reads CASSPGRGTSGRNEQFF. CDR3 nucleotides: TGTGCCAGCAGTCCCGGACGGGGGACTAGCGGGAGAAATGAGCAGTTCTTC. V usage is TRBV6-4 and J usage is TRBJ2-1; 14 bases align to TRBD2. Trimming removed 5 bases from V and 7 bases from J; junction bases left unmatched: 10. This CDR3 is built from 17 residues. The germline gives CDR1 MRHNA, CDR2 SNTAGT.

V gene TRBV29-1 combines with J gene TRBJ2-1; no reliable D call. Germline V CDR1 and CDR2: SQVTM, ANQGSEA. Trimming pared 6 bases from V and 0 bases from J, leaving 12 bases between. The CDR3 spans 14 residues. The CDR3, as DNA: TGCAGCGTCCCAAAGGGTAGCTCCTACAATGAGCAGTTCTTC. Its protein is CSVPKGSSYNEQFF.

The chain links TRBV6-4 to TRBJ1-6, with D hard to call. The CDR3 sequence is 15 residues long. Trimming removed 5 bases from V and 8 bases from J, with 16 bases in between. Germline-derived CDR1 and CDR2 are MRHNA and SNTAGT. CDR3 residues: CASSLYDSGDSPLHF. CDR3 DNA: TGTGCCAGCAGTTTATACGACTCCGGGGATTCACCCCTCCACTTT.

This clonotype has a handful of counts. This chain connects TRBV11-2 to TRBJ2-7; 12 bases agree with TRBD2. The CDR3 has 16 amino acids. Trimming cost V 1 base and J 2 bases; bases outside gene matches: 3. Per germline, CDR1 SGHAT and CDR2 FQNNGV. In nucleotides, the CDR3 is TGTGCCAGCAGCTTAGGACTAGCGGGGGTCGCCTACGAGCAGTACTTC. This codes for CASSLGLAGVAYEQYF. The full variable domain, in which reference TRBV11-2 and TRBJ2-7 provide the parts outside the CDR3, is EAGVAQSPRYKIIEKRQSVAFWCNPISGHATLYWYQQILGQGPKLLIQFQNNGVVDDSQLPKDRFSAERLKGVDSTLKIQPAKLEDSAVYLCASSLGLAGVAYEQYFGPGTRLTVT.

In this sample, this clonotype turned up many times. This chain uses TRBV13 with TRBJ2-1; TRBD2 matches at 13 bases. Germline CDR1 and CDR2: PRHDT and FYEKMQ (reference sequence). The CDR3 runs 15 residues. The junction had 6 bases not matched to a gene; V was cut back by 6 bases and J by 7 bases. CDR3 sequence reads: CASSSTSGGGNEQFF. CDR3 nucleotide sequence: TGTGCCAGCAGTTCTACTAGCGGGGGGGGGAATGAGCAGTTCTTC.

This clonotype has a handful of counts. The chain is built from TRBV20-1 and TRBJ2-1; D ambiguous. Trimming stripped 6 bases from V and 7 bases from J, with 13 bases between. CDR1 DFQATT and CDR2 SNEGSKA come from the germline V gene (reference sequence). CDR3 length: 12 amino acids. CDR3: CSARSGGNEQFF. The CDR3 DNA follows: TGCAGTGCCCGGTCGGGCGGTAATGAGCAGTTCTTC.

The genes are TRBV6-5 and TRBJ1-1, with unresolved D. This CDR3 has 13 residues. The germline V gene encodes CDR1 MNHEY and CDR2 SVGAGI. Trimming left V 6 bases short and J 5 bases short, with 13 bases between. This chain's CDR3 is CASRDQVRTEAFF. The CDR3 bases are TGTGCCAGCAGGGACCAAGTGAGGACTGAAGCTTTCTTT.

The chain employs TRBV5-5 and TRBJ2-3; 10 bases map to TRBD2. CDR3 length: 18 residues. With 1 base clipped from V and 1 base from J, the junction kept 9 bases outside the gene matches. Germline CDR1 is SGHKS and CDR2 is YYEKEE (reference sequence). CDR3 amino acids: CASSLLVAGGHRTDTQYF. The CDR3 coding sequence is TGTGCCAGCAGCTTGCTGGTAGCGGGGGGTCACCGCACAGATACGCAGTATTTT. The full variable domain, its missing parts supplied by reference TRBV5-5 and TRBJ2-3, is DAGVTQSPTHLIKTRGQQVTLRCSPISGHKSVSWYQQVLGQGPQFIFQYYEKEERGRGNFPDRFSARQFPNYSSELNVNALLLGDSALYLCASSLLVAGGHRTDTQYFGPGTRLTVL.

This clonotype was picked up a small number of times. This chain joins TRBV27 and TRBJ1-2, with 9 bases fitting TRBD1. The CDR3 loop spans 14 amino acids. Germline assignment: CDR1 MNHEY and CDR2 SMNVEV (reference sequence). Trimming took 5 bases from V and 8 from J; bases not matched to a gene: 9. CDR3 region: CASSAGTGRWGYTF. The CDR3 nucleotides read TGTGCCAGCAGTGCCGGGACAGGGAGATGGGGCTACACCTTC.